This T cell receptor (beta chain) derives from a study of OX40 agonist ivuxolimab in advanced cancers. This CDR3 is 15 amino acids long. V shed 2 bases and J shed 4 bases, with 13 bases lying between them. Per the germline V gene, CDR1 is LGHNA and CDR2 is YNFKEQ. TCRdb's table, derived via immunoSEQ multiplex PCR, lists solely in-frame clones and lacks some. The data show more than 65,000 clones, 80% to 95% seen once. This TCR derives from an adult with an advanced solid tumor such as melanoma, head and neck, liver or kidney cancer. The chain joins TRBV4-2 to TRBJ2-3, with a tentative D call TRBD1 (6 bases). Source: CD4+ or CD8+ T cells sorted from blood, taken in a trial of the OX40 agonist ivuxolimab. This CDR3 is CASSQTAGAPDTQYF. The CDR3 DNA follows: TGTGCCAGCAGCCAAACGGCAGGGGCACCAGATACGCAGTATTTT.